Presented here are 7 T cell receptor beta chains from one specimen sequenced in a study of untreated major depressive disorder. Study-wide results and limits: Depressed patients' CD4+ T cells carried increased TRBV05-01 (Vbeta 5.1) usage versus control CD4+ T cells.

Repertoires were generated with immunoSEQ multiplex PCR, while TCRdb's copy carries only in-frame clones and drops some. The sample holds about 19,000 clones; more than 85% are singletons and the top ten take about 0.55%. These receptors have no known antigen. Input material: CD4+ T cells from PBMCs. All receptors come from a woman in her thirties or forties with major depressive disorder.

The chain carries TRBV28 and TRBJ1-5; D uncertain. The V gene lost 8 bases and the J gene lost 3 bases, with 8 bases spanning the gap. CDR3 length equals 12 residues. CDR1 is MDHEN and CDR2 is SYDVKM in the germline V gene. The CDR3 protein is CASGWANQPQHF. The CDR3 bases are TGTGCCAGCGGCTGGGCCAATCAGCCCCAGCATTTT.

The genes are TRBV7-3 and TRBJ2-7, with 8 bases aligning to TRBD2. Germline V gene data show CDR1 as SGHTA and CDR2 as FQGTGA. There are 15 residues in the CDR3. J lost 5 bases, V lost 2 bases, and 8 bases had no gene match. This chain's CDR3 is CASSLSRGGVDEQYF. The DNA for the CDR3 is TGTGCCAGCAGCTTATCCCGGGGGGGAGTGGACGAGCAGTACTTC.

This clone has just a few counts. The rearrangement uses TRBV4-1 and TRBJ2-4; D perhaps matches TRBD2 (5 bases). With 1 base removed from V and 3 bases from J, the gap between germline ends came to 25 bases. The V gene's germline CDR1 is MGHRA and CDR2 YSYEKL. The length of the CDR3 is 20 residues. Written as DNA, the CDR3 is TGCGCCAGCAGCCAAGTACTTTTGGCCGGACTCGGAACTTACAAAAACATTCAGTACTTC. This sequence encodes CASSQVLLAGLGTYKNIQYF.

The chain recombines TRBV10-3 with TRBJ1-2; no clear D. The germline V and J ends were trimmed by 6 bases and 8 bases, with 16 bases remaining between them. The CDR3 totals 13 residues. Per the germline V gene, CDR1 is ENHRY and CDR2 is SYGVKD. CDR3 loop: CAISPDGRGGYTF. The DNA of the CDR3 is TGTGCCATCAGCCCGGACGGACGTGGAGGCTACACCTTC.

This sequence joins TRBV2 and TRBJ1-2; 10 bases align to TRBD1. Germline V gene lookup returns CDR1 SNHLY and CDR2 FYNNEI. J gave up 7 bases and V 6 bases, and 2 bases lay outside the gene matches. This CDR3 region has 12 residues. In nucleotides, the CDR3 is TGTGCCAGCAGAGGGGACAGGGGTGGCTACACCTTC. Protein product: CASRGDRGGYTF.

This chain joins TRBV7-2 and TRBJ2-5; no reliable D call. V lost 6 bases and J 5 bases, leaving 10 bases between the germline ends. This CDR3 contains 12 residues. The germline V gene encodes CDR1 SGHTA and CDR2 FQGNSA. The CDR3 DNA reads as TGTGCCAGCAGGTCTGGTGGGGAGACCCAGTACTTC. Translating it yields CASRSGGETQYF.

The V gene is TRBV19, the J gene TRBJ2-6; D might be TRBD1 (6 bases). The CDR3 spans 17 residues. CDR1 and CDR2 (germline): LNHDA, SQIVND (reference sequence). V was pared by 4 bases and J by 0 bases, with 13 bases between. The CDR3 region has the DNA TGTGCCAGTAGTACGGGGACACTCCTCTCTGGGGCCAACGTCCTGACTTTC. This encodes CASSTGTLLSGANVLTF.